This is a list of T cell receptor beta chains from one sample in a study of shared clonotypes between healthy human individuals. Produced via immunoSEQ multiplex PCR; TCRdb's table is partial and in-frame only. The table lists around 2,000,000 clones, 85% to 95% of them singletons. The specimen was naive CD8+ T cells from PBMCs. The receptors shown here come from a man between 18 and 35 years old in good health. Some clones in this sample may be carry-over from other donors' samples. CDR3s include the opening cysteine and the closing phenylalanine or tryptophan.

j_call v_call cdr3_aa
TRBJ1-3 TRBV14 CASSQISGNTIYF
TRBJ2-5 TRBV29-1 CSVVQPQETQYF
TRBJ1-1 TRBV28 CASSAPPDRVVMNTEAFF
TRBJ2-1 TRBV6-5 CAAQSSREGNNEQFF
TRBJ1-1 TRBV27 CASRPTGSDTEAFF
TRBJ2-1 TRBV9 CASSFRDRGRDEQFF
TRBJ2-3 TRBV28 CASSFGTGEQGDTQYF
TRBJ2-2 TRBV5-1 CASSLALRDRGSAGELFF
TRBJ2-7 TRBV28 CASSLSLDRAYEQYF
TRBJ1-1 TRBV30 CAWSVDGSAFF
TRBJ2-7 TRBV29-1 CSVEFSTGGIYEQYF
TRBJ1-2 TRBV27 CASTLRDGMGYGYTF
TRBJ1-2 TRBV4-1 CASSQGPGQGFGYTF
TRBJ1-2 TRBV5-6 CASSPGETANYGYTF
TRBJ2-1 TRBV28 CASSLLDSSYNEQFF
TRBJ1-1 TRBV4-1 CASSQGVSGGTEAFF
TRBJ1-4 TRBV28 CASRILSKGRQNEKLFF
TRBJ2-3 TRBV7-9 CASSNPGHRASTDTQYF
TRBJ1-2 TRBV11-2 CASSLDGGGGYGYTF
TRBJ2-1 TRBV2 CASSTREAEQFF
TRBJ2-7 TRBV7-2 CASSLATVAGGSYEQYF
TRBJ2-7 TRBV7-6 CASSGDRTYEQYF
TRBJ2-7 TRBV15 CATSTAFSPEQYF
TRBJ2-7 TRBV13 CASSFTGTSELSYEQYF
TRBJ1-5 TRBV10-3 CAISEDRDRGAQHF
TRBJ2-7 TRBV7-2 CASSIPPELAGPYEQYF
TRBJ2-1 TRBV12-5 CASGPGLVGEQFF
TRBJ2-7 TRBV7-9 CASSLGGPYEQYF
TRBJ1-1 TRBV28 CASSSNREGTEAFF
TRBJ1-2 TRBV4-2 CASSPRDHYGYTF
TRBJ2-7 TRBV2 CASSAGQGPTIPYEQYF
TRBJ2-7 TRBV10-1 CASSPLTGQLSYEQYF
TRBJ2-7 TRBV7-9 CASSLGEGEQYF
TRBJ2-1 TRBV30 CAWSGGGYNEQFF
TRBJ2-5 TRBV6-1 CASSEAVKETQYF
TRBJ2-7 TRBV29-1 CSVVAPDYEQYF
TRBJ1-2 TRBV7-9 CASTTGSGYTF
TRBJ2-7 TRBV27 CASSPQGPFRAYEQYF
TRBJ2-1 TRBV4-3 CASNLDWGANNEQFF
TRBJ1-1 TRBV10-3 CAISESKTGGSNTEAFF
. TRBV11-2 CASSLEQLAGGTYEQYF
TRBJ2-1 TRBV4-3 CASSQGVLTEQFF
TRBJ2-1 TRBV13 CASSSSSGTNLYNEQFF
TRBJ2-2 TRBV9 CASSENTGELFF
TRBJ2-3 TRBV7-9 CASSFLTGWEDTQYF
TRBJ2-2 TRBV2 CASKHRDTGPGELFF